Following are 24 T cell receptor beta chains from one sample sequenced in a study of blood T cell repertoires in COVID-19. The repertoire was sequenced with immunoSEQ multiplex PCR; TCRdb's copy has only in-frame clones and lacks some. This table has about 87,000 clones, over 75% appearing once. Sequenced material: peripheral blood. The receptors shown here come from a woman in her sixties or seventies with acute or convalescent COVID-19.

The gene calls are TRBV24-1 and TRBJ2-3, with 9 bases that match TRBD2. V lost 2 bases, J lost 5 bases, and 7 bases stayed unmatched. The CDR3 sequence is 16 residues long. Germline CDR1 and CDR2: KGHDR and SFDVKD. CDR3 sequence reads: CATSDSGGGVQDTQYF. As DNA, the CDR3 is TGTGCCACCAGTGATTCGGGCGGGGGGGTACAAGATACGCAGTATTTT.

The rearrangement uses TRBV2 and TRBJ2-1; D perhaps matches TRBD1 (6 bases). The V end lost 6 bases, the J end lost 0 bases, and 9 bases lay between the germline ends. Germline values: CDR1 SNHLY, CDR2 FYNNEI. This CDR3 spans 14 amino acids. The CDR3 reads CASRTGSSYNEQFF. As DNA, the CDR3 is TGTGCCAGCAGAACAGGGAGCTCCTACAATGAGCAGTTCTTC.

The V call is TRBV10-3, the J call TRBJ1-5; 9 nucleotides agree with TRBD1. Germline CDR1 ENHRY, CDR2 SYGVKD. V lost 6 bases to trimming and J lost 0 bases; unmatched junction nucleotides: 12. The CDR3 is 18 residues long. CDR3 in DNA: TGTGCCATCAGCGCCGGGACAGGGCGGTCCGATAGCAATCAGCCCCAGCATTTT. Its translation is CAISAGTGRSDSNQPQHF.

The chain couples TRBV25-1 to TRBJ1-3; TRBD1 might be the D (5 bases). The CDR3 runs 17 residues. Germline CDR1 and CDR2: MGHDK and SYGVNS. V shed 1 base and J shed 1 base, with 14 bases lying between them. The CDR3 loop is CASSEFSGWGSGNTIYF. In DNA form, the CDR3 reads TGTGCCAGCAGTGAATTTTCAGGGTGGGGATCTGGAAACACCATATATTTT.

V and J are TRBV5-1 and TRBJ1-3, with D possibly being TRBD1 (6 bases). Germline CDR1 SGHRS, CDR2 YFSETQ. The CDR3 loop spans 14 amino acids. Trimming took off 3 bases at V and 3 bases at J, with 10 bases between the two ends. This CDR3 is CASSSSGDGNTIYF. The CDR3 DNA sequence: TGCGCCAGCAGCTCATCAGGGGATGGAAACACCATATATTTT.

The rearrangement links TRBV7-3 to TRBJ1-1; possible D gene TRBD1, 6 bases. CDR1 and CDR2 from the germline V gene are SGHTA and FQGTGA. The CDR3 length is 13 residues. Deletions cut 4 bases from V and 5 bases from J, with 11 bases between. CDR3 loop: CASSSQGRTEAFF. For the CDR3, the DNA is TGTGCCAGCAGCTCTCAGGGGCGGACTGAAGCTTTCTTT.

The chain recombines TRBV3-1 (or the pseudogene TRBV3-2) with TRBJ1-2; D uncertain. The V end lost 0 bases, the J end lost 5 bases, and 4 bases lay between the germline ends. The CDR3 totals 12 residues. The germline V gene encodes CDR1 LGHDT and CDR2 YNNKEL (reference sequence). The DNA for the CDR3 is TGTGCCAGCAGCCAAGACAGGTATGGCTACACCTTC. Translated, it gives CASSQDRYGYTF.

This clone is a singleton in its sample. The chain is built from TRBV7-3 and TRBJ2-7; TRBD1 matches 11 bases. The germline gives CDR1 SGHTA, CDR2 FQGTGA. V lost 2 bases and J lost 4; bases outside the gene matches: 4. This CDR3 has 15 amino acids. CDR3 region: CASSLSGTGGYEQYF. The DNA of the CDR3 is TGTGCCAGCAGCTTATCCGGGACAGGGGGTTACGAGCAGTACTTC.

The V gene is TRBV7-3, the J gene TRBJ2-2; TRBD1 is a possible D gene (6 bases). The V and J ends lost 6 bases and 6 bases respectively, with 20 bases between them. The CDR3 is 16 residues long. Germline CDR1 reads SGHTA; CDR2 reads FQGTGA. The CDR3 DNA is TGTGCCAGCAGAGACTCGAGGGGGTACGGGGCCGGGGAGCTGTTTTTT. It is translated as CASRDSRGYGAGELFF.

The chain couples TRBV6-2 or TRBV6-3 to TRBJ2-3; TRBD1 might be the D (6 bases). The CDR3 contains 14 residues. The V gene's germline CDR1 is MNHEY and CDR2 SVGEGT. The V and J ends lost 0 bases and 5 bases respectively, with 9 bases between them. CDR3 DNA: TGTGCCAGCAGTTACTCCAGGGGAGAAGATACGCAGTATTTT. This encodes CASSYSRGEDTQYF.

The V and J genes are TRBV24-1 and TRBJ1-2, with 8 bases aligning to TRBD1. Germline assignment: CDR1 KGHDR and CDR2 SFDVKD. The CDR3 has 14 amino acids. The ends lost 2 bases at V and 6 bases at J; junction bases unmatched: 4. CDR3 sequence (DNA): TGTGCCACCAGTGATTCCAGGGGGCCGGATGGCTACACCTTC. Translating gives CATSDSRGPDGYTF.

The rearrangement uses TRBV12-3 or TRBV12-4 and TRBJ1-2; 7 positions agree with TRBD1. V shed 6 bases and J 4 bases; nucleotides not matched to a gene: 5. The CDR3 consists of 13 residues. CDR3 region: CASSPTGRYGYTF. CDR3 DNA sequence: TGTGCCAGCAGCCCGACAGGGCGCTATGGCTACACCTTC.

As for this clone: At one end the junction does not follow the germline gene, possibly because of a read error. As DNA, the CDR3 is TGCAGCGTTGTAGGGGCAGGCCTTATCTTC. This codes for CSVVGAGLIF. The V gene is TRBV29-1, the J gene TRBJ2-1; the D gene is possibly TRBD1 (5 bases). The CDR3 loop spans 10 amino acids. Germline CDR1 SQVTM, CDR2 ANQGSEA.

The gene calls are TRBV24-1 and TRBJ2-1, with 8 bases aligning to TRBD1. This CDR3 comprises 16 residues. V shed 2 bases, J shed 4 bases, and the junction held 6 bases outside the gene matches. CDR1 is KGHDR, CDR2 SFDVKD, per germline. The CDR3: CATSDSSRGLYNEQFF. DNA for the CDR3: TGTGCCACCAGTGATTCCTCCAGGGGGCTTTACAATGAGCAGTTCTTC.

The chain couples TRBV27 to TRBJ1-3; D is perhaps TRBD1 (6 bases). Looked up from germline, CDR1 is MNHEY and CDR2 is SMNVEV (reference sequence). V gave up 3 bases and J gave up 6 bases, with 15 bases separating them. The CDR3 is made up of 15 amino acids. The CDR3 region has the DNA TGTGCCAGCAGTTTGCGGGGGCGAGAGGAAAACACCATATATTTT. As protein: CASSLRGREENTIYF.

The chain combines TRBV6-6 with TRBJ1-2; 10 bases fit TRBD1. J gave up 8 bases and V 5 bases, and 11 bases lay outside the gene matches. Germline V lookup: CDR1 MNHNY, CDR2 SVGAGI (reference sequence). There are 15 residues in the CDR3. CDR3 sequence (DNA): TGTGCCAGCAGTCCCGGGACAGGGGTCCTCTGGGGCTACACCTTC. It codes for CASSPGTGVLWGYTF.

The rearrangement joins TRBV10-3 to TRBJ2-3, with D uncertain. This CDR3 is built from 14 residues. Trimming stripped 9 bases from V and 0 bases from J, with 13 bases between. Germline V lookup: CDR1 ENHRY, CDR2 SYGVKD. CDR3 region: CAISSGSSTDTQYF. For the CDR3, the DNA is TGTGCCATTTCAAGTGGTAGCAGCACAGATACGCAGTATTTT.

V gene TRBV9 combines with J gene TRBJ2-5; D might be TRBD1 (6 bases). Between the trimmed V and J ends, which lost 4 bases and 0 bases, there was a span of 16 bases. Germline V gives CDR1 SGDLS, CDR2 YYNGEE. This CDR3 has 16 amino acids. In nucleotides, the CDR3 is TGTGCCAGCAGCTTCAAGGACAGACTGTACCAAGAGACCCAGTACTTC. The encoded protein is CASSFKDRLYQETQYF.

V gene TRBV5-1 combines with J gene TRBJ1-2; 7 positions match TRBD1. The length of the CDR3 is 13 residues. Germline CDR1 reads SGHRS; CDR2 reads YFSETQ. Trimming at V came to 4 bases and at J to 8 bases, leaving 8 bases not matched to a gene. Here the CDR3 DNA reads TGCGCCAGCAGCATCGACAGGGAAAGGGGCTACACCTTC. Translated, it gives CASSIDRERGYTF.

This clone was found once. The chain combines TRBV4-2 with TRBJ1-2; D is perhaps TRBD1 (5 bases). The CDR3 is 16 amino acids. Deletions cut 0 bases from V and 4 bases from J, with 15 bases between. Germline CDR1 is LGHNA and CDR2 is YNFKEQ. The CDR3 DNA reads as TGTGCCAGCAGCCAAGATTTAGGACACCCGGGCTATGGCTACACCTTC. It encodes CASSQDLGHPGYGYTF.

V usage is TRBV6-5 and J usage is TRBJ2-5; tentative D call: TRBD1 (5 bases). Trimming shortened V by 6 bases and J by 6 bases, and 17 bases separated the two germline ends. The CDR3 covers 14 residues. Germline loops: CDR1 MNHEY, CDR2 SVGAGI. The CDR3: CASSPQGARKTQYF. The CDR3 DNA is TGTGCCAGCAGCCCCCAAGGGGCCCGAAAGACCCAGTACTTC.

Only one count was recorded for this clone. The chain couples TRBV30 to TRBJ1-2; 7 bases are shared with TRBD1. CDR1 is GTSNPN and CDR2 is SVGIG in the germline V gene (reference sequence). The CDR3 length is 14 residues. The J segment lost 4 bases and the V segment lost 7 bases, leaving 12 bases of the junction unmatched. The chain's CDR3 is CASSDRKGGYGYTF. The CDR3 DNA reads TGTGCCTCTTCGGACAGGAAGGGAGGCTATGGCTACACCTTC.

The CDR3 DNA reads as TGTGCCTGGACAGGAATCTCTGGAAACACCATATATTTT. It codes for CAWTGISGNTIYF. This chain uses TRBV30 with TRBJ1-3; D gene uncertain. The CDR3 is 13 residues long. Germline CDR1 is GTSNPN and CDR2 is SVGIG (reference sequence). V lost 4 bases, J lost 0 bases, and 7 bases lay in between.

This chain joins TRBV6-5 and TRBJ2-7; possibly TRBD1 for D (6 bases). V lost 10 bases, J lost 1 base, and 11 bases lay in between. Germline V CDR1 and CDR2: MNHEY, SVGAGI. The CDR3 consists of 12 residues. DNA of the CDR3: TGTGCCACCGGGACAAGGTCCTACGAGCAGTACTTC. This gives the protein CATGTRSYEQYF.